This T cell receptor (beta chain) was identified in a study of cytomegalovirus exposure and HLA in healthy donors. Study summary: Early released data comprised around 85 million unique TCRs from HLA-typed donors. Study conclusions and caveats: The authors excluded some V segments, including TRBV6-2 and TRBV6-3, as indistinguishable. Researchers reported from a later analysis that most CMV-associated TCR beta chains appeared HLA-restricted.

There are 15 residues in the CDR3. Trimming at V came to 3 bases and at J to 5 bases, leaving 7 bases not matched to a gene. CDR1 is MRHNA and CDR2 is SNTAGT in the germline V gene. Regarding donors, all were healthy bone marrow donors. Amplification used 60 Vbeta primers and 13 Jbeta primers. Measured with immunoSEQ multiplex PCR; TCRdb has only the in-frame clones, and not every one. Of around 75,000 clones in the sample, roughly 74% are singletons; the top ten hold around 3%. Concerning this clone: Its antigen is not known.

The sequencing input was PBMCs. The chain employs TRBV6-4 and TRBJ2-3; 8 nucleotides agree with TRBD2. This receptor was obtained from a man in his forties in good health and CMV-seronegative. The CDR3 DNA reads TGTGCCAGCAGTGATTCCGGGGGGGCGATAGATACGCAGTATTTT. This gives the protein CASSDSGGAIDTQYF.